One sample yielded the 21 T cell receptor beta chains listed below, sequenced in a study of beta chain features in type 1 diabetes. The isolated RNA, all of it, was reverse transcribed, so expressed TCRB transcripts were what got sequenced. The method was immunoSEQ multiplex PCR; TCRdb's version includes in-frame clones alone and lacks a portion of them. The profile shows about 230,000 clones, 9% to 10% of them singletons. The sequencing input was naive CD4+ T cells from blood. The receptors were sampled from a young woman in good health.

The table lists this clone with many counts. CDR3 coding DNA: TGTGCCAGCAGCCCGTCCGACAGGGGGAGGTACGAGCAGTACTTC. It yields the protein CASSPSDRGRYEQYF. The rearrangement links TRBV7-2 to TRBJ2-7, with TRBD1 matching over 9 bases. V gave up 5 bases and J gave up 4 bases; unmatched junction bases: 9. The CDR3 is made up of 15 amino acids. Per the germline V gene, CDR1 is SGHTA and CDR2 is FQGNSA.

Only a few counts were recorded for this clone. This chain uses TRBV6-6 with TRBJ2-5; D might be TRBD1 (6 bases). Germline assignment: CDR1 MNHNY and CDR2 SVGAGI (reference sequence). This CDR3 contains 15 residues. Trimming stripped 5 bases from V and 2 bases from J, with 15 bases between. The CDR3 bases are TGTGCCAGCAGTCCCCGCCGGGACACGCAAGAGACCCAGTACTTC. Protein product: CASSPRRDTQETQYF.

The sample holds a few counts of this clone. The chain couples TRBV7-2 to TRBJ2-1, with a possible D match to TRBD2 (6 bases). CDR3 size: 15 residues. Germline CDR1 is SGHTA and CDR2 is FQGNSA. Between the trimmed V and J ends, which lost 2 bases and 15 bases, there was a span of 23 bases. The CDR3 DNA reads TGTGCCAGCAGCTTATACCGGATTAGCGGAGCCGACTGGTTCTTC. Translating gives CASSLYRISGADWFF.

This clone was found a few times. The chain is built from TRBV7-2 and TRBJ1-1, with D possibly TRBD1 on 6 matching bases. Germline lookup yields CDR1 SGHTA and CDR2 FQGNSA. The CDR3 consists of 15 residues. The V end lost 5 bases, the J end lost 1 base, and 14 bases lay between the germline ends. The CDR3 sequence is CASSLLSRGNTEAFF. In nucleotides, the CDR3 is TGTGCCAGCAGCCTTCTTAGCAGGGGGAACACTGAAGCTTTCTTT.

This clone was seen a few times. This chain joins TRBV11-2 and TRBJ2-1; 9 bases map to TRBD2. This CDR3 region has 16 residues. Germline loops: CDR1 SGHAT, CDR2 FQNNGV. V lost 2 bases, J lost 4 bases, and 6 bases stayed unmatched. CDR3 sequence: CASSLSLRGGYNEQFF. CDR3 in DNA: TGTGCCAGCAGCTTATCCTTGCGGGGGGGGTACAATGAGCAGTTCTTC. Filled out from reference TRBV11-2 and TRBJ2-1, the complete variable domain reads EAGVAQSPRYKIIEKRQSVAFWCNPISGHATLYWYQQILGQGPKLLIQFQNNGVVDDSQLPKDRFSAERLKGVDSTLKIQPAKLEDSAVYLCASSLSLRGGYNEQFFGPGTRLTVL.

The rearrangement joins TRBV28 to TRBJ2-4; weak D call: TRBD1 (6 bases). Trimming left V 5 bases short and J 2 bases short, with 13 bases between. The V gene's germline CDR1 is MDHEN and CDR2 SYDVKM. The CDR3 runs to 15 residues. CDR3 loop: CASSRGGLTKNIQYF. As DNA, the CDR3 is TGTGCCAGCAGTCGAGGGGGTTTAACCAAAAACATTCAGTACTTC.

The chain combines TRBV27 with TRBJ2-4; D is possibly TRBD1 (5 bases). The CDR3 loop spans 15 amino acids. CDR1 and CDR2 from the germline V gene are MNHEY and SMNVEV (reference sequence). V lost 11 bases and J 6 bases, leaving 23 bases between the germline ends. CDR3 loop: CASTARGLKGNIQYF. The CDR3 region has the DNA TGTGCCTCCACCGCTAGGGGCCTCAAAGGAAACATTCAGTACTTC.

The chain links TRBV5-1 to TRBJ2-5; TRBD2 matches at 8 bases. The germline V gene encodes CDR1 SGHRS and CDR2 YFSETQ. V was pared by 5 bases and J by 0 bases, with 3 bases of the junction left unmatched. The CDR3 sequence is 14 residues long. For the CDR3, the DNA is TGCGCCAGCAGTGGGCGGGAGGACCAAGAGACCCAGTACTTC. Translating gives CASSGREDQETQYF.

Details on this clone: Other DNA sequences from this sample encode an identical CDR3 as well. The V gene is TRBV30, the J gene TRBJ1-5; a weak D match, TRBD1 (5 bases). Germline CDR1 is GTSNPN and CDR2 is SVGIG (reference sequence). The V and J ends lost 2 bases and 7 bases respectively, with 9 bases between them. The CDR3 consists of 12 residues. For the CDR3, the DNA is TGTGCCTGGAGTAGGGGTGGCCAGCCCCAGCATTTT. Its translation: CAWSRGGQPQHF. Filled out from reference TRBV30 and TRBJ1-5, the complete variable domain reads SQTIHQWPATLVQPVGSPLSLECTVEGTSNPNLYWYRQAAGRGLQLLFYSVGIGQISSEVPQNLSASRPQDRQFILSSKKLLLSDSGFYLCAWSRGGQPQHFGDGTRLSIL.

The rearrangement uses TRBV5-6 and TRBJ2-2; 8 bases agree with TRBD1. J lost 4 bases, V lost 4 bases, and 6 bases had no gene match. CDR1 SGHDT and CDR2 YYEEEE come from the germline V gene. This CDR3 is built from 15 residues. The CDR3 region has the DNA TGTGCCAGCAGCCGCGACAGGGGAAGCACCGGGGAGCTGTTTTTT. Protein: CASSRDRGSTGELFF.

The rearrangement links TRBV6-1 to TRBJ1-2; tentative D call: TRBD1 (6 bases). With 3 bases removed from V and 4 bases from J, the gap between germline ends came to 12 bases. This CDR3 is 14 amino acids long. Per germline, CDR1 MNHNS and CDR2 SASEGT. CDR3 nucleotide sequence: TGTGCCAGCAGTGAGCAGGGGTCTTCCTATGGCTACACCTTC. Amino acid sequence: CASSEQGSSYGYTF.

The chain is built from TRBV5-5 and TRBJ1-4, with D perhaps matching TRBD1 (6 bases). Germline V gives CDR1 SGHKS, CDR2 YYEKEE (reference sequence). This CDR3 spans 14 amino acids. Trimming removed 2 bases at V and 10 bases at J, with 15 bases between. CDR3 sequence reads: CASSFRGDLGKLFF. Written as DNA, the CDR3 is TGTGCCAGCAGCTTCAGGGGAGATCTCGGAAAACTGTTTTTT.

This clone was recorded only once. The CDR3 loop is CASSDPGTGNNSPLHF. The DNA of the CDR3 is TGCGCCAGCAGTGACCCCGGGACAGGGAATAATTCACCCCTCCACTTT. V gene TRBV10-2 combines with J gene TRBJ1-6; 9 bases map to TRBD1. CDR3 length equals 16 residues. The germline V gene encodes CDR1 WSHSY and CDR2 SAAADI. Trimming removed 3 bases from V and 5 bases from J; junction bases left unmatched: 5.

This clone was counted at least ten times. The gene calls are TRBV7-9 and TRBJ2-1; no clear D gene. Germline lookup yields CDR1 SEHNR and CDR2 FQNEAQ (reference sequence). The CDR3 totals 14 residues. Between the trimmed V and J ends, which lost 1 base and 1 base, there was a span of 5 bases. For the CDR3, the DNA is TGTGCCAGCAGCTTAGAATCATCCTACAATGAGCAGTTCTTC. It translates to CASSLESSYNEQFF.

This clone was recorded at least ten times. This sample also contains other DNA sequences that code for the same CDR3. The CDR3 nucleotides are TGTGCCAGCTCACCCAGCCTAGCGGACAATGAGCAGTTCTTC. Its translation: CASSPSLADNEQFF. The chain links TRBV18 to TRBJ2-1, with 7 positions matching TRBD2. This CDR3 region has 14 residues. Germline V gives CDR1 KGHSH, CDR2 LQKENI. J lost 5 bases, V lost 3 bases, and 4 bases had no gene match.

This clone was recorded a few times. The V and J genes are TRBV27 and TRBJ1-2; D is perhaps TRBD1 (6 bases). V was trimmed by 3 bases and J by 5 bases, leaving 13 bases between them. The CDR3 runs to 14 residues. Germline assignment: CDR1 MNHEY and CDR2 SMNVEV (reference sequence). The CDR3 loop reads CASSLRGYGYGYTF. Written as DNA, the CDR3 is TGTGCCAGCAGTTTGAGGGGGTATGGGTATGGCTACACCTTC.

The rearrangement uses TRBV30 and TRBJ1-1, with a weak D call TRBD1 (5 bases). The V gene's germline CDR1 is GTSNPN and CDR2 SVGIG (reference sequence). V was clipped by 0 bases and J by 3 bases, with 17 bases between them. The CDR3 sequence is 16 residues long. CDR3 sequence reads: CAWSVTVGAQDTEAFF. The CDR3 region has the DNA TGTGCCTGGAGTGTAACGGTTGGGGCTCAGGACACTGAAGCTTTCTTT.

This clone was counted a few times. The chain has TRBV4-2 and TRBJ2-1; D not resolved. Trimming left V 4 bases short and J 5 bases short, with 15 bases between. Germline-derived CDR1 and CDR2 are LGHNA and YNFKEQ. The CDR3 consists of 15 residues. CDR3 in amino acids: CASSRPLPGNNEQFF. In DNA form, the CDR3 reads TGTGCCAGCAGCCGCCCACTCCCAGGTAACAATGAGCAGTTCTTC.

Only a few counts were recorded for this clone. The chain links TRBV13 to TRBJ2-7, with D perhaps matching TRBD1 (6 bases). With 3 bases removed from V and 4 bases from J, the gap between germline ends came to 34 bases. The CDR3 extends over 21 amino acids. CDR1 is PRHDT, CDR2 FYEKMQ, per germline (reference sequence). The CDR3 DNA follows: TGTGCCAGCAGCTTTTCCAGGGGCGCCGGTCGGACTCTGCGTCGAACGTACGAGCAGTACTTC. Protein sequence: CASSFSRGAGRTLRRTYEQYF.

J is TRBJ1-5 and V is TRBV5-8, with D possibly being TRBD1 (5 bases). CDR3 length: 14 residues. The ends were cut back, 2 bases at V and 5 bases at J, with 11 bases in the middle. CDR1 and CDR2 from the germline V gene are SGHTS and YDEGEE. CDR3 bases: TGTGCCAGCAGCTTACGGACGGGGGATCAGCCCCAGCATTTT. Protein product: CASSLRTGDQPQHF. The variable domain in full, with the rest retrieved from reference TRBV5-8 and TRBJ1-5, is EAGVTQSPTHLIKTRGQQATLRCSPISGHTSVYWYQQALGLGLQFLLWYDEGEERNRGNFPPRFSGRQFPNYSSELNVNALELEDSALYLCASSLRTGDQPQHFGDGTRLSIL.

In its sample, this clone was seen a few times. This chain uses TRBV6-1 with TRBJ2-7; 9 bases fit TRBD2. The CDR3 is made up of 13 amino acids. Trimming at V came to 6 bases and at J to 4 bases, leaving 4 bases not matched to a gene. From germline, CDR1 is MNHNS and CDR2 SASEGT. The CDR3 sequence: CASRITSGYEQYF. The CDR3 DNA follows: TGTGCCAGCAGGATTACTAGCGGGTACGAGCAGTACTTC.